This T cell receptor (beta chain) emerged from a study of blood T cell repertoires in COVID-19. At the level of the study: Samples taken during acute and convalescent COVID-19 were collected in the United States, Italy and Spain. PBMCs, B-cell-depleted T cells, or T cells were the source of the cDNA or gDNA that made up the material.

Some clones are missing from TCRdb's copy, which holds only in-frame ones; the method was immunoSEQ multiplex PCR. The sample lists a few hundred thousand clones, around 90% seen once, with around 2.3% in the top ten. Trimming stripped 7 bases from V and 1 base from J, with 7 bases between. CDR3 length: 13 residues. Germline V CDR1 and CDR2: KGHDR, SFDVKD. The chain couples TRBV24-1 to TRBJ1-5; tentative D call: TRBD1 (6 bases). The receptor comes from a woman in her sixties with COVID-19, enrolled during active disease. The sample comprised peripheral blood. The CDR3 DNA sequence: TGTGCCACCAGGGGACAAAGCAATCAGCCCCAGCATTTT. It translates to CATRGQSNQPQHF.